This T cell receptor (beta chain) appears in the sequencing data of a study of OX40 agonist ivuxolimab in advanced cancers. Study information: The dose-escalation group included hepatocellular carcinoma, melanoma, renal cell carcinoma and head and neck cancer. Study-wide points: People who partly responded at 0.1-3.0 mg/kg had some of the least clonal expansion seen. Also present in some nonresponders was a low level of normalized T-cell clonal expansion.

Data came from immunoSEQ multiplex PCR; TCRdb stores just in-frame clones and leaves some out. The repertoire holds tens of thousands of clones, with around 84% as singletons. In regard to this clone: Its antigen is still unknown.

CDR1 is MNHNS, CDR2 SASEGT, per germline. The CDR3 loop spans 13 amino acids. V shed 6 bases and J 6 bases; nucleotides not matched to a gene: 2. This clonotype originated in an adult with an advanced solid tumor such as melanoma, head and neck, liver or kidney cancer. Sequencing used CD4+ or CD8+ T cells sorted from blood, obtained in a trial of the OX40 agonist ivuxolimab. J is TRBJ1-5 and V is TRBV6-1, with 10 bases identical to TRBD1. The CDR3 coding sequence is TGTGCCAGCAGCGGACAGGGGGGTCAGCCCCAGCATTTT. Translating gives CASSGQGGQPQHF.